The next 9 T cell receptor beta chains were all read from a single sample in a study of cytomegalovirus exposure and HLA in healthy donors. 60 Vbeta and 13 Jbeta primers were used in PCR. Libraries were prepared by immunoSEQ multiplex PCR; TCRdb keeps only in-frame clonotypes and omits some of them. The profile shows 150,000 or so clones, more than 60% of them singletons. Sequenced material: PBMCs. The receptors shown here come from a woman between 40 and 55 years old in good health and CMV-seropositive.

The CDR3 sequence: CASSQLGTANQPQHF. The CDR3 DNA reads TGTGCCAGCAGTCAGCTCGGGACAGCAAATCAGCCCCAGCATTTT. The chain links TRBV6-5 to TRBJ1-5; TRBD1 matches 7 bases. Per germline, CDR1 MNHEY and CDR2 SVGAGI. The CDR3 is made up of 15 amino acids. The V and J ends lost 5 bases and 4 bases, in that order; junction bases with no gene match: 8.

V is TRBV5-8 and J is TRBJ2-1, with TRBD2 as a possible D gene (5 bases). Germline CDR1 SGHTS, CDR2 YDEGEE. The CDR3 is 15 residues long. V was cut by 2 bases and J by 9 bases, with 18 bases left in between. The CDR3 protein is CASSFPLRGSGEQFF. DNA of the CDR3: TGTGCCAGCAGCTTCCCCTTGAGAGGGAGTGGTGAGCAGTTCTTC.

This clone was counted between two and nine times. A read error may account for a junction end that differs from germline. In DNA, the CDR3 is TGTTCCAGCAGCTCCTCGACTAGCGGGAGTCCAGATACGCAGTATTTT. It encodes CSSSSSTSGSPDTQYF. The chain carries TRBV7-9 and TRBJ2-3, with 12 bases matching TRBD2. The CDR3 loop spans 16 amino acids. From germline, CDR1 is SEHNR and CDR2 FQNEAQ (reference sequence).

Comments on this clone: Sequence at one end of the junction differs from germline and may be a read error. This chain links TRBV7-7 with TRBJ2-2; the match to TRBD1 covers 8 bases. The CDR3 spans 17 residues. Germline lookup yields CDR1 SSHAT and CDR2 FNYEAQ (reference sequence). The CDR3 sequence: CASSLGAGGPNTGELFF. CDR3 sequence (DNA): TGTGCTAGCAGCTTAGGGGCAGGGGGCCCGAACACCGGGGAGCTGTTTTTT. Full variable domain (remainder filled in from reference TRBV7-7 and TRBJ2-2): GAGVSQSPRYKVTKRGQDVTLRCDPISSHATLYWYQQALGQGPEFLTYFNYEAQPDKSGLPSDRFSAERPEGSISTLTIQRTEQRDSAMYRCASSLGAGGPNTGELFFGEGSRLTVL.

The chain combines TRBV10-3 with TRBJ1-2; 7 nucleotides agree with TRBD1. The CDR3 runs 14 residues. CDR1 and CDR2 (germline): ENHRY, SYGVKD. Trimming at V came to 3 bases and at J to 10 bases, leaving 11 bases not matched to a gene. Written as DNA, the CDR3 is TGTGCCATCAGTGAAGGACAGGTGACATCCCTCTACACCTTC. This gives the protein CAISEGQVTSLYTF.

The chain recombines TRBV27 with TRBJ2-5; 9 bases are shared with TRBD1. J lost 2 bases, V lost 6 bases, and 7 bases had no gene match. The CDR3 has 15 amino acids. The germline V gene has CDR1 MNHEY and CDR2 SMNVEV (reference sequence). The CDR3 spells CASSGTGNRQETQYF. CDR3 DNA: TGTGCCAGCAGCGGGACAGGGAACCGACAAGAGACCCAGTACTTC.

The V gene is TRBV28, the J gene TRBJ1-6, with D maybe TRBD1 (5 bases). The CDR3 is 12 amino acids. Trimming pared 5 bases from V and 18 bases from J, leaving 17 bases between. CDR1 and CDR2 from the germline V gene are MDHEN and SYDVKM. CDR3 amino acids: CASSTPVAGGHF. The CDR3 DNA is TGTGCCAGCAGTACCCCGGTGGCCGGGGGCCACTTT.

V and J are TRBV7-7 and TRBJ2-2, with D perhaps TRBD2 (6 bases). Germline CDR1 reads SSHAT; CDR2 reads FNYEAQ (reference sequence). V was clipped by 11 bases and J by 1 base, with 14 bases between them. The CDR3 is 14 residues long. CDR3 coding DNA: TGTGCCTCACGTGGGGGGAGGAACACCGGGGAGCTGTTTTTT. It translates to CASRGGRNTGELFF.

This rearrangement joins TRBV18 to TRBJ1-2; D is uncertain. The CDR3 contains 16 residues. Germline-derived CDR1 and CDR2 are KGHSH and LQKENI. V was trimmed by 2 bases and J by 2 bases, leaving 15 bases between them. The CDR3 coding sequence is TGTGCCAGCTCACCATACGAGTTCTCCGCAAACTATGGCTACACCTTC. Amino acids: CASSPYEFSANYGYTF.